The 6 T cell receptor beta chains below were found in one sample sequenced in a study of monozygotic twins with inflammatory bowel disease. For each CDR3 protein, TCRdb gives one entry from its re-call of the 5' RACE reads, without DNA. The sample includes approximately 140,000 distinct CDR3 sequences. Sequenced sample: blood. These receptors all stem from a human donor with ulcerative colitis or Crohn's disease, or a healthy co-twin of an affected twin (not recorded which).

The chain joins TRBV3-1 to TRBJ2-3; TCRdb calls TRBD2, which cannot be checked without DNA. The CDR3 extends over 14 amino acids. CDR1 is LGHDT, CDR2 YNNKEL, per germline (reference sequence). This CDR3 is CASSQSGETDTQYF.

The chain has TRBV5-4 and TRBJ2-4. The germline CDR1 and CDR2 sequences are SGHNT and YYREEE (reference sequence). This CDR3 has 11 amino acids. CDR3 loop: CASSFGNIQYF.

The chain employs TRBV7-3 and TRBJ2-1. CDR3 length equals 15 residues. The germline gives CDR1 SGHTA, CDR2 FQGTGA. The CDR3 sequence: CASSLRFTDYNEQFF.

CDR3 loop: CSARASEEKLFF. The chain is built from TRBV20-1 and TRBJ1-4. Germline assignment: CDR1 DFQATT and CDR2 SNEGSKA (reference sequence). The CDR3 sequence is 12 residues long.

This chain uses TRBV6-5 with TRBJ2-3; TCRdb proposes TRBD1, but this gene call is untestable without DNA. The germline V gene has CDR1 MNHEY and CDR2 SVGAGI. The length of the CDR3 is 15 residues. CDR3 in amino acids: CASSYSRTLEDTQYF.

The V gene is TRBV6-5, the J gene TRBJ2-1; TCRdb picks TRBD1, but there is no DNA to check that call. Germline assignment: CDR1 MNHEY and CDR2 SVGAGI. CDR3 size: 12 residues. The chain's CDR3 is CASSPGYNEQFF.